The 10 T cell receptor beta chains presented below share a single source sample, sequenced in a study of CD8+ T cells in alopecia areata. The authors extracted RNA and reverse transcribed it into cDNA as the sequencing template. TCRdb's table, derived via immunoSEQ multiplex PCR, lists solely in-frame clones and lacks some. The repertoire includes some 120,000 clones, about 51% of them detected once, and approximately 10% sits in the top ten. The sample comprised NKG2D-low CD8+ T cells sorted from blood. All receptors come from a human donor with alopecia areata.

This clone occurred a few times. J is TRBJ1-1 and V is TRBV7-9; D perhaps matches TRBD1 (5 bases). This CDR3 region has 12 residues. Germline V lookup: CDR1 SEHNR, CDR2 FQNEAQ (reference sequence). Trimming removed 8 bases from V and 5 bases from J, with 12 bases in between. CDR3 nucleotides: TGTGCCAGCCTGGGGCTAAGTACTGAAGCTTTCTTT. Residues: CASLGLSTEAFF.

This clone was seen ten or more times. This CDR3 is CASSERTGEGNEQFF. The CDR3 DNA reads TGTGCCAGCAGTGAAAGGACTGGGGAGGGCAATGAGCAGTTCTTC. The chain recombines TRBV6-4 with TRBJ2-1, with 7 bases lining up with TRBD2. Germline V CDR1 and CDR2: MRHNA, SNTAGT. V shed 3 bases, J shed 6 bases, and the junction held 8 bases outside the gene matches. The CDR3 totals 15 residues.

V and J are TRBV7-9 and TRBJ1-2; D call uncertain. The CDR3 consists of 15 residues. Germline loops: CDR1 SEHNR, CDR2 FQNEAQ (reference sequence). Trimming pared 5 bases from V and 2 bases from J, leaving 15 bases between. The CDR3 sequence is CASSPRSLLNYGYTF. The CDR3 coding sequence is TGTGCCAGCAGCCCACGGAGCCTACTAAACTATGGCTACACCTTC. Full variable domain (rest looked up from reference TRBV7-9 and TRBJ1-2): DTGVSQNPRHKITKRGQNVTFRCDPISEHNRLYWYRQTLGQGPEFLTYFQNEAQLEKSRLLSDRFSAERPKGSFSTLEIQRTEQGDSAMYLCASSPRSLLNYGYTFGSGTRLTVV.

The chain combines TRBV29-1 with TRBJ2-7, with D perhaps matching TRBD2 (5 bases). CDR3 length: 13 residues. The germline V and J ends were trimmed by 1 base and 2 bases, with 9 bases remaining between them. Per germline, CDR1 SQVTM and CDR2 ANQGSEA. The CDR3 loop reads CSVEAGDTYEQYF. CDR3 bases: TGCAGCGTTGAAGCCGGGGATACCTACGAGCAGTACTTC.

The chain couples TRBV2 to TRBJ2-7; 7 bases are shared with TRBD1. Trimming cost V 2 bases and J 11 bases; bases outside gene matches: 3. CDR1 and CDR2 from the germline V gene are SNHLY and FYNNEI. The CDR3 loop spans 11 amino acids. In nucleotides, the CDR3 is TGTGCCAGCAGTGAACGTGGGACAGAGTACTTC. It codes for CASSERGTEYF.

With regard to this clone: This specimen includes other DNA sequences encoding the same CDR3. The V gene is TRBV29-1, the J gene TRBJ2-3; D is perhaps TRBD2 (5 bases). V shed 0 bases and J shed 6 bases, with 13 bases lying between them. Germline CDR1 SQVTM, CDR2 ANQGSEA. The CDR3 extends over 14 amino acids. The chain's CDR3 is CSVEDETGSDTQYF. Here the CDR3 DNA reads TGCAGCGTTGAAGATGAAACGGGGAGCGATACGCAGTATTTT.

This clone has a handful of counts. The V call is TRBV29-1, the J call TRBJ2-7; D remains unclear. Deletions cut 1 base from V and 1 base from J, with 26 bases between. Germline V CDR1 and CDR2: SQVTM, ANQGSEA. This CDR3 is built from 19 residues. CDR3 DNA: TGCAGCGTTGAAGGTGGGGTTAGTTCAGGTACCACCGGGTCCTACGAGCAGTACTTC. Its translation is CSVEGGVSSGTTGSYEQYF.

The chain employs TRBV5-1 and TRBJ2-1, with TRBD2 matching over 9 bases. CDR3 length equals 18 residues. J was trimmed by 3 bases and V by 0 bases; bases with no gene match: 10. The germline V gene has CDR1 SGHRS and CDR2 YFSETQ. The CDR3 loop is CASSLEGLASGGYNEQFF. The CDR3 DNA sequence: TGCGCCAGCAGCTTGGAGGGACTAGCATCAGGGGGCTACAATGAGCAGTTCTTC.

This clone was recorded a few times. The rearrangement uses TRBV29-1 and TRBJ2-5, with 11 positions matching TRBD2. Trimming cost V 3 bases and J 1 base; bases outside gene matches: 1. Germline V lookup: CDR1 SQVTM, CDR2 ANQGSEA. The length of the CDR3 is 14 residues. The CDR3 DNA is TGCAGCGTTGAGGGACTAGCGGCCCAAGAGACCCAGTACTTC. Residues: CSVEGLAAQETQYF.

The V call is TRBV15, the J call TRBJ1-5; D is possibly TRBD1 (5 bases). V lost 1 base and J 9 bases, leaving 10 bases between the germline ends. The CDR3 totals 13 residues. Germline V lookup: CDR1 LNHNV, CDR2 YYDKDF (reference sequence). CDR3 nucleotides: TGTGCCACCAGCAGAGGAGGGGAGGCGCCCCAGCATTTT. Protein sequence: CATSRGGEAPQHF.